This T cell receptor (beta chain) was documented in a study of blood T cell repertoires in COVID-19. Study context: Sample material is recorded as cDNA or gDNA derived from T cells, B-cell-depleted T cells, or PBMCs.

This CDR3 is 14 amino acids long. From germline, CDR1 is GTSNPN and CDR2 SVGIG (reference sequence). V lost 3 bases, J lost 3 bases, and 12 bases lay in between. Per the study methods: Counts of nucleated cells, estimated from reference gene primer amplification, were obtained. Using immunoSEQ multiplex PCR, the repertoire was profiled, and TCRdb retains in-frame clones only, with some absent. Clone size and the V and J calls come from that table; the DNA yielded D and trimming. The sample includes about 180,000 clones, approximately 86% seen only once; the top ten take over 7.5%. The J gene is TRBJ1-5, the V gene TRBV30; weak D call: TRBD1 (6 bases). The origin of this receptor is a man aged 45-65 years with active or convalescent COVID-19. Sequenced input: peripheral blood. The CDR3 protein is CAWRRGGHNQPQHF. Here the CDR3 DNA reads TGTGCCTGGAGGAGGGGGGGGCACAATCAGCCCCAGCATTTT. Complete variable domain (other parts from reference TRBV30 and TRBJ1-5): SQTIHQWPATLVQPVGSPLSLECTVEGTSNPNLYWYRQAAGRGLQLLFYSVGIGQISSEVPQNLSASRPQDRQFILSSKKLLLSDSGFYLCAWRRGGHNQPQHFGDGTRLSIL.